Detailed here is one T cell receptor (beta chain). This entry is derived from a study of blood T cell repertoires in COVID-19. In the study overall: COVID-19 samples collected from the United States, Italy and Spain covered acute and convalescent phases. In each case, the material was cDNA or gDNA derived from T cells, B-cell-depleted T cells, or PBMCs.

Assay used: immunoSEQ multiplex PCR; TCRdb lists only in-frame clones, some missing. The sample lists approximately 140,000 clones; roughly four fifths were seen once. Germline-derived CDR1 and CDR2 are KGHSH and LQKENI. V lost 4 bases, J lost 6 bases, and 6 bases stayed unmatched. The CDR3 runs to 14 residues. The TCR sequence derives from an elderly man with acute or convalescent COVID-19. The chain recombines TRBV18 with TRBJ1-5; TRBD1 aligns across 7 bases. Sequenced input: peripheral blood. The CDR3 coding sequence is TGTGCCAGCTCACAAGACAGGGAAGGTCAGCCCCAGCATTTT. Protein sequence: CASSQDREGQPQHF.